Sequencing of this T cell receptor (beta chain) was carried out in a study of blood T cell repertoires in COVID-19. Profiling relied on immunoSEQ multiplex PCR, and the TCRdb table lists in-frame clones only, not all of them. The repertoire has 350,000 or so clones, 85% to 90% of them found once; the top ten carry about 6.8%. The CDR3 is made up of 11 amino acids. Trimming shortened V by 0 bases and J by 11 bases, and 7 bases separated the two germline ends. Per the germline V gene, CDR1 is SGHAT and CDR2 is FQNNGV. Source material: peripheral blood. This receptor was obtained from a man aged 18 to 30 with active or convalescent COVID-19. The V and J genes are TRBV11-2 and TRBJ1-1; a possible D gene is TRBD1 (6 bases). This CDR3 is CASSLDRGAFF. As DNA, the CDR3 is TGTGCCAGCAGCTTAGACAGGGGCGCTTTCTTT.